These 20 T cell receptor beta chains share one sample of origin, sequenced in a study of T and B cells in COVID-19 patients. BIOMED2 TRB-A/B primer pools were used in multiplex TRB PCR. Via MiXCR, TCRdb re-called the multiplex PCR reads, giving one row per CDR3 protein. The sample yields 4,000 to 5,000 distinct CDR3 sequences, 25% to 30% seen once. Blood genomic DNA input for TRB amplification was roughly 250-500 ng. Input material: blood. Every receptor here comes from a human donor with active COVID-19.

The chain employs TRBV5-1 and TRBJ2-2; D unclear. This CDR3 spans 13 amino acids. The germline CDR1 and CDR2 sequences are SGHRS and YFSETQ. Trimming took off 0 bases at V and 6 bases at J, with 6 bases between the two ends. For the CDR3, the DNA is TGCGCCAGCAGCTTGGGAGTAGCCGGGGAGCTGTTTTTT. It is translated as CASSLGVAGELFF.

This clonotype is categorized as medium-sized (0.01 to 0.1%). The chain combines TRBV15 with TRBJ2-4; D gene uncertain. Germline V CDR1 and CDR2: LNHNV, YYDKDF (reference sequence). The CDR3 runs to 14 residues. Between the trimmed V and J ends, which lost 0 bases and 9 bases, there was a span of 12 bases. CDR3 residues: CATSREERVGIQYF. CDR3 coding DNA: TGTGCCACCAGCAGAGAAGAACGGGTCGGCATTCAGTACTTC.

Worth noting for this clonotype: This may arise from a read error, as a much more abundant clone is one base away. The chain employs TRBV5-6 and TRBJ1-1, with D maybe TRBD1 (5 bases). The CDR3 covers 13 residues. CDR1 and CDR2 (germline): SGHDT, YYEEEE. The CDR3 DNA is TGTGCCAGCAGATCGGACACGAACTCTGAAGCTTTCTTT. Its protein is CASRSDTNSEAFF.

This clonotype ranks as medium-sized (0.01 to 0.1%). The genes are TRBV10-3 and TRBJ2-1, with 10 positions matching TRBD1. Germline CDR1 and CDR2: ENHRY and SYGVKD. CDR3 length: 18 amino acids. V dropped 4 bases and J dropped 6; count of bases not matched to a gene: 15. DNA for the CDR3: TGTGCCATCAGTGTAGCCATCTGGGGACAGGGGCTCCTCAATGAGCAGTTCTTC. This translates into CAISVAIWGQGLLNEQFF.

The V gene is TRBV4-2, the J gene TRBJ2-1, with D uncertain. This CDR3 has 16 amino acids. The V gene's germline CDR1 is LGHNA and CDR2 YNFKEQ. V was pared by 1 base and J by 5 bases, with 15 bases between. The CDR3 bases are TGTGCCAGCAGCCAAGGACCTTCCCCTAGAAACAATGAGCAGTTCTTC. It specifies CASSQGPSPRNNEQFF.

The CDR3 region has the DNA TGTGCCAGCAGATTCGTAGCGGGAGAGCAGTTCTTC. Amino acids: CASRFVAGEQFF. V usage is TRBV6-5 and J usage is TRBJ2-1, with 8 bases matching TRBD2. CDR3 length equals 12 residues. Trimming at V came to 6 bases and at J to 10 bases, leaving 5 bases not matched to a gene. Germline values: CDR1 MNHEY, CDR2 SVGAGI.

This clonotype qualifies as medium-sized. This CDR3 is CASQGVYGYTF. DNA of the CDR3: TGTGCCAGCCAGGGAGTTTACGGCTACACCTTC. This chain links TRBV19 with TRBJ1-2; a possible D gene is TRBD1 (5 bases). Trimming removed 9 bases at V and 8 bases at J, with 13 bases between. Per the germline V gene, CDR1 is LNHDA and CDR2 is SQIVND (reference sequence). CDR3 length: 11 residues.

Relative to its sample, this clonotype is medium-sized (0.01 to 0.1%). The chain recombines TRBV19 with TRBJ2-2; 9 nucleotides align to TRBD1. CDR1 and CDR2 (germline): LNHDA, SQIVND (reference sequence). V trimming: 7 bases; J trimming: 7 bases; junction bases outside the gene matches: 7. The CDR3 is 14 residues long. The CDR3 DNA reads TGTGCCAGTATCGGGACAGGGCGGGTCGGGGAGCTGTTTTTT. This encodes CASIGTGRVGELFF.

This clonotype appeared once. The genes are TRBV27 and TRBJ2-3; 8 bases are a match to TRBD1. Germline lookup yields CDR1 MNHEY and CDR2 SMNVEV (reference sequence). This CDR3 is built from 15 residues. J gave up 3 bases and V 8 bases, and 10 bases lay outside the gene matches. As DNA, the CDR3 is TGTGCCAGCCAGACAGGGGACATCGGTACAGATACGCAGTATTTT. Amino acids: CASQTGDIGTDTQYF.

This clonotype is judged medium-sized. The chain joins TRBV6-2 or TRBV6-3 to TRBJ2-1; 7 positions agree with TRBD2. Trimming removed 8 bases from V and 2 bases from J; junction bases left unmatched: 6. The CDR3 covers 14 residues. Germline V lookup: CDR1 MNHEY, CDR2 SVGEGT. Here the CDR3 DNA reads TGTGCCAGCTGTAGAGCGGGGACCTACAATGAGCAGTTCTTC. This codes for CASCRAGTYNEQFF.

This clonotype was counted many times. V gene TRBV18 combines with J gene TRBJ2-3, with D perhaps assigned TRBD1 or TRBD2 (6 bases each). This CDR3 is 17 amino acids long. With 0 bases removed from V and 3 bases from J, the gap between germline ends came to 16 bases. Germline CDR1 is KGHSH and CDR2 is LQKENI. CDR3 nucleotide sequence: TGTGCCAGCTCACCACCAACGGGAGCTAGGGGGACAGATACGCAGTATTTT. Translating it yields CASSPPTGARGTDTQYF.

This clonotype is medium-sized. The chain has TRBV18 and TRBJ1-5; TRBD1 matches at 9 bases. The junction had 11 bases not matched to a gene; V was cut back by 4 bases and J by 7 bases. This CDR3 contains 16 residues. Germline V gene sequence: CDR1 KGHSH, CDR2 LQKENI. CDR3 nucleotides: TGTGCCAGCTCACAAACTTCGGGACAGGGAAGGCAGCCCCAGCATTTT. This gives the protein CASSQTSGQGRQPQHF.

This clonotype is labeled as medium-sized. This chain uses TRBV19 with TRBJ1-2; unclear D gene. The CDR3 sequence is 14 residues long. Germline lookup yields CDR1 LNHDA and CDR2 SQIVND (reference sequence). V was shortened by 3 bases and J by 7 bases, with 15 bases between the two germline ends. The CDR3 region has the DNA TGTGCCAGTAGTATGGGCTTTGACTGGCGTGGCTACACCTTC. It encodes CASSMGFDWRGYTF.

Note on this clonotype: A much larger clone differs from this one at a single base, so this may be a read error. V gene TRBV19 combines with J gene TRBJ1-3; perhaps TRBD1 as D (5 bases). The V gene's germline CDR1 is LNHDA and CDR2 SQIVND (reference sequence). The CDR3 totals 15 residues. Trimming left V 5 bases short and J 4 bases short, with 15 bases between. CDR3 in DNA: TGTGCCAGTAGTTCCTCTAGAGGGGCAGGAAACACCATATATTTT. As protein: CASSSSRGAGNTIYF.

This clonotype was detected a few times. This chain links TRBV20-1 with TRBJ1-2, with 7 bases lining up with TRBD1. Unmatched junction bases numbered 8, after V lost 7 bases and J lost 0 bases. Per the germline V gene, CDR1 is DFQATT and CDR2 is SNEGSKA (reference sequence). The CDR3 totals 14 residues. Here the CDR3 reads CSVSSGTANYGYTF. The CDR3 DNA reads as TGCAGTGTCTCATCCGGGACAGCTAACTATGGCTACACCTTC.

By sample fraction, this clonotype is medium-sized. The chain is built from TRBV5-5 and TRBJ2-7; 11 positions match TRBD1. The CDR3 runs to 14 residues. CDR1 is SGHKS, CDR2 YYEKEE, per germline (reference sequence). V was clipped by 3 bases and J by 6 bases; unmatched bases: 5. CDR3 region: CASSWDRGGAEQYF. Here the CDR3 DNA reads TGTGCCAGCAGCTGGGACAGGGGGGGTGCCGAGCAGTACTTC.

CDR3 bases: TGTGCCAGCAGTGACCCACGCGACGCGGGAGACCTGACTTTC. Amino acids: CASSDPRDAGDLTF. V gene TRBV27 combines with J gene TRBJ2-6, with 7 bases that match TRBD2. This CDR3 comprises 14 residues. The V gene's germline CDR1 is MNHEY and CDR2 SMNVEV (reference sequence). Trimming took 5 bases from V and 15 from J; bases not matched to a gene: 13.

V gene TRBV20-1 combines with J gene TRBJ2-7, with 9 bases aligning to TRBD2. V was clipped by 6 bases and J by 3 bases; unmatched bases: 9. The CDR3 consists of 14 residues. The germline V gene has CDR1 DFQATT and CDR2 SNEGSKA (reference sequence). DNA for the CDR3: TGCAGTGCGGGGTCCAATAGCGGGAGCTACGAGCAGTACTTC. This gives the protein CSAGSNSGSYEQYF.

The chain carries TRBV7-9 and TRBJ1-1, with a weak D call TRBD1 (6 bases). Germline assignment: CDR1 SEHNR and CDR2 FQNEAQ (reference sequence). This CDR3 has 14 amino acids. The germline V and J ends were trimmed by 3 bases and 2 bases, with 10 bases remaining between them. CDR3 region: CASSFGQRNTEAFF. For the CDR3, the DNA is TGTGCCAGCAGCTTTGGACAGAGAAACACTGAAGCTTTCTTT.

In this sample, this clonotype is medium-sized. This chain connects TRBV10-3 to TRBJ2-2; D possibly corresponds to TRBD2 (5 bases). The CDR3 contains 12 residues. V was trimmed by 8 bases and J by 4 bases, leaving 8 bases between them. Germline V lookup: CDR1 ENHRY, CDR2 SYGVKD. The CDR3 DNA reads as TGTGCCATCGGAGGAGGCACCGGGGAGCTGTTTTTT. This gives the protein CAIGGGTGELFF.